The clone carrying this TCR beta chain occurred a few times. Antigen: not known. These data come from a study of T cells after yellow fever vaccination. The CDR3 consists of 11 residues. Looked up from germline, CDR1 is MGHDK and CDR2 is SYGVNS. TCRdb independently ran MiXCR on the 5' RACE reads; one entry per CDR3 protein. The profile covers roughly 500,000 distinct CDR3 sequences, with about 19% appearing a single time and 13% to 15% taken by the ten largest. Study-wide results and caveats: Clones from primary vaccination mostly reappeared after the booster (over 95% CD4, over 85% CD8).

The TCR originated in a man aged 25 to 40 who received the YFV17D yellow fever vaccine. The rearrangement uses TRBV25-1 and TRBJ2-3; tentative D call: TRBD2 (5 bases). This material consisted of PBMCs, taken 15 days after the yellow fever booster vaccination. CDR3 nucleotide sequence: TGTTCCGAGGGCGCGACAGATACGCAGTATTTT. Amino acid sequence: CSEGATDTQYF.